This TCR beta chain appears in the sequencing data of a study of beta chain features in type 1 diabetes. Germline V lookup: CDR1 LGHNA, CDR2 YNFKEQ. The CDR3 consists of 16 residues. Trimming took off 1 base at V and 4 bases at J, with 16 bases between the two ends. Study outcomes and limitations: Patients' naive, central memory and regulatory TCRB repertoires appeared more alike than those of healthy donors. Overrepresentation of cells with high TCR expression could result from cDNA sequencing.

Every bit of the isolated RNA underwent reverse transcription, so sequencing read expressed TCRB transcripts. The protocol was immunoSEQ multiplex PCR, while the TCRdb copy is restricted to in-frame clones and leaves out a portion. The sample gives roughly 380,000 clones, roughly a fifth of which show up once; roughly 0.045% is in the top ten. The sample holds a few counts of this clone. The target antigen is unknown. Each of the CD4+ naive, central memory, regulatory and stem cell-like memory populations was sorted via CD45RO/CCR7/CD25/CD127/CD95/CD27. The sequenced material came from naive CD4+ T cells from blood. V and J are TRBV4-2 and TRBJ1-2; TRBD1 might be the D (5 bases). The TCR originated in a woman between 18 and 30 years old in good health. DNA of the CDR3: TGTGCCAGCAGCCAAGTATCGGGGGAGTTTACCTATGGCTACACCTTC. This sequence encodes CASSQVSGEFTYGYTF.